This TCR beta chain appears in the sequencing data of a study of blood T cell repertoires in COVID-19. Overall study context: The United States, Italy and Spain supplied acute and convalescent COVID-19 samples. Sample material is recorded as cDNA or gDNA derived from T cells, B-cell-depleted T cells, or PBMCs.

Per the authors' pipeline: By means of reference gene primer amplification, nucleated cell counts were estimated. TCRdb's table, derived via immunoSEQ multiplex PCR, lists solely in-frame clones and lacks some. That table supplies the V and J calls and clone size; D and trimming were determined from the DNA. The sample comprises about 190,000 clones, about nine tenths of which are singletons, and about 1% rests with the top ten. V was shortened by 0 bases and J by 6 bases, with 18 bases between the two germline ends. From germline, CDR1 is SGHTS and CDR2 YDEGEE. The CDR3 totals 16 residues. The receptor was isolated from a man younger than 45 with acute or convalescent COVID-19. The sequencing sample was made of peripheral blood. The chain recombines TRBV5-8 with TRBJ1-2; tentative D call: TRBD1 (5 bases). This CDR3 is CASSLDWVRAGHGYTF. CDR3 coding DNA: TGTGCCAGCAGCTTGGATTGGGTCAGGGCTGGTCATGGCTACACCTTC.